One T cell receptor (beta chain) is described in this entry. Germline V gives CDR1 SEHNR, CDR2 FQNEAQ (reference sequence). The trim removed 3 bases at V and 8 bases at J, leaving 10 bases unmatched. This CDR3 spans 16 amino acids. This specimen belongs to a study of blood T cell repertoires in COVID-19. About the research overall: Material from acute and convalescent COVID-19 was sourced from the United States, Italy and Spain. PBMCs, B-cell-depleted T cells, or T cells provided the cDNA or gDNA that made up the material.

In the original analysis: Reference gene primer amplification in the assay estimated nucleated cell counts. TCRdb keeps only in-frame clones here, not all; method: immunoSEQ multiplex PCR. V and J calls and clone size are as listed in that table; D and trimming were resolved from the DNA. The table lists 150,000 to 200,000 clones, 81% of them singletons, with approximately 10% in the top ten. The clonotype comes from a man aged 60 to 69 with active or convalescent COVID-19. The V call is TRBV7-9, the J call TRBJ1-6, with 7 bases fitting TRBD1. The sample consisted of peripheral blood. The CDR3 region has the DNA TGTGCCAGCAGCTTTTGGTCGACAGGGAAGGATTCACCCCTCCACTTT. Its protein product is CASSFWSTGKDSPLHF.